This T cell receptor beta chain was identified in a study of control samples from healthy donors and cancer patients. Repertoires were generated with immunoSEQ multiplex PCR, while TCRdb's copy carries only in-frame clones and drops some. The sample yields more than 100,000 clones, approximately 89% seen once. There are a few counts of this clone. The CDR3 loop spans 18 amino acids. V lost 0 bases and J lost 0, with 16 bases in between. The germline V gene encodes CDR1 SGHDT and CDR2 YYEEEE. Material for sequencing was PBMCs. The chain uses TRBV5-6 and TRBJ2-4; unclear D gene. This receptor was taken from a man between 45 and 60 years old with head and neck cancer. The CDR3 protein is CASSLVDVTALAKNIQYF. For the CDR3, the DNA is TGTGCCAGCAGCTTGGTTGATGTCACAGCTCTAGCCAAAAACATTCAGTACTTC.